This T cell receptor beta chain emerged from a study of blood T cell repertoires in COVID-19. Overall study: The cDNA or gDNA used as material had been derived from T cells, B-cell-depleted T cells, or PBMCs.

This clone was seen once. V was pared by 5 bases and J by 7 bases, with 16 bases of the junction left unmatched. Looked up from germline, CDR1 is SEHNR and CDR2 is FQNEAQ (reference sequence). The CDR3 length is 16 residues. This table comes from immunoSEQ multiplex PCR, and its TCRdb copy is limited to in-frame clones, with some not included. In the table there are a few hundred thousand clones, nearly 90% of which are singletons. Participants had their cohort set by participant-reported clinical history. Each recovered donor of Cohort 3 presented with two negative PCRs, clearance, or symptom resolution.

This chain joins TRBV7-9 and TRBJ2-7, with 8 bases lining up with TRBD2. This TCR came from a woman aged 60 to 75 who had recovered from COVID-19. The sequenced sample was PBMCs or T cells enriched from blood (not recorded which). The CDR3, as DNA: TGTGCCAGCAGCAGAGAGGGGACTAGTTGGATTTTGGAGCAGTACTTC. It specifies CASSREGTSWILEQYF.